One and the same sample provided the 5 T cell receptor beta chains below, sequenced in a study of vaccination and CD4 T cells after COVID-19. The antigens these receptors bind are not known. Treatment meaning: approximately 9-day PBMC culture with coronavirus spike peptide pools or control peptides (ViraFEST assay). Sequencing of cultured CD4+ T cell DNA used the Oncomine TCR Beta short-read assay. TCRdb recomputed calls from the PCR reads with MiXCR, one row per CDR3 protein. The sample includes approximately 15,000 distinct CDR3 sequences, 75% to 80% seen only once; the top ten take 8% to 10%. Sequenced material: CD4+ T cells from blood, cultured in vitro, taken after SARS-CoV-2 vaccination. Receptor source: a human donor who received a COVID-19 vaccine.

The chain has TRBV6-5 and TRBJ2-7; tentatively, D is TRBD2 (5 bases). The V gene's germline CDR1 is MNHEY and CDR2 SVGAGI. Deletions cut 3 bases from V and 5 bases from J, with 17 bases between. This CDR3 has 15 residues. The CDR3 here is CASSYRGVGFDEQYF. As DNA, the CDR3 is TGTGCCAGCAGTTATCGGGGAGTGGGCTTTGACGAGCAGTACTTC.

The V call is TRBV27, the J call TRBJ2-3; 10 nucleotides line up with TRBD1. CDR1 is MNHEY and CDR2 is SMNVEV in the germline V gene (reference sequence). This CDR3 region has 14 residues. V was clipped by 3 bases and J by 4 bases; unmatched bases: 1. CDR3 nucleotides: TGTGCCAGCAGTTTGGGGACAGGGGCAGATACGCAGTATTTT. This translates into CASSLGTGADTQYF.

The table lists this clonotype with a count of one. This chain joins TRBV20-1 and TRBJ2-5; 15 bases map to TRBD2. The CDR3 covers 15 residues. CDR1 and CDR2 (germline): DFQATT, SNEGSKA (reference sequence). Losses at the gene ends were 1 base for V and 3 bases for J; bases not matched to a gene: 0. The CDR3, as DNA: TGCAGTGCTAGAGGGACTAGCGGGGGGGAAGAGACCCAGTACTTC. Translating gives CSARGTSGGEETQYF.

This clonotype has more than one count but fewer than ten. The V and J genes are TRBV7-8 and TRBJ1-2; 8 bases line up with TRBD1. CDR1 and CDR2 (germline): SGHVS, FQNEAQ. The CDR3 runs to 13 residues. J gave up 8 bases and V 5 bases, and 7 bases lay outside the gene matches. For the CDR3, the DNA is TGTGCCAGCAGCCCGGACAGGGTCCAAGGCTACACCTTC. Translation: CASSPDRVQGYTF. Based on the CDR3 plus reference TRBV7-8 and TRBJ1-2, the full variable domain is GAGVSQSPRYKVAKRGQDVALRCDPISGHVSLFWYQQALGQGPEFLTYFQNEAQLDKSGLPSDRFFAERPEGSVSTLKIQRTQQEDSAVYLCASSPDRVQGYTFGSGTRLTVV.

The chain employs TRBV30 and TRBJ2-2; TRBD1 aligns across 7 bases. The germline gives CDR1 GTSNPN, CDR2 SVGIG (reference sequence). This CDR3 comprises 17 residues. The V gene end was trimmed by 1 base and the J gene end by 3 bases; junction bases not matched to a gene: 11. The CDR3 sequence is CAWSGKEKGADTGELFF. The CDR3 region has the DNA TGTGCCTGGAGTGGGAAGGAAAAGGGGGCGGACACCGGGGAGCTGTTTTTT.